The rows below give T cell receptor beta chains drawn from one sample of a study of cytomegalovirus exposure and HLA in healthy donors. TCRdb keeps only in-frame clones here, not all; method: immunoSEQ multiplex PCR. The sample records about 160,000 clones, around four fifths being singletons. The sequencing input was PBMCs. The receptors shown here come from a man over 45 in good health and CMV-seropositive. CDR3s include the opening cysteine and the closing phenylalanine or tryptophan. D genes are given only for firm matches. The size entry is marked missing in some rows and otherwise reads once, few, many or a size class.

j_call clone_size d_call v_call cdr3_aa cdr3_nt
TRBJ1-5 - TRBD1 TRBV5-5 CASSLRTGLNQPQHF TGTGCCAGCAGCTTGCGGACAGGACTTAATCAGCCCCAGCATTTT
TRBJ1-4 - - TRBV28 CASSTPMEDIGEKLFF TGTGCCAGCAGTACGCCTATGGAGGATATTGGTGAAAAACTGTTTTTT
TRBJ2-1 - - TRBV6-4 CASSAEAGFPNEQFF TGTGCCAGCAGTGCCGAAGCAGGGTTCCCCAATGAGCAGTTCTTC
TRBJ2-2 few TRBD2 TRBV30 CACRLAGASNTGELFF TGTGCCTGCAGACTAGCGGGGGCCTCGAACACCGGGGAGCTGTTTTTT
TRBJ2-3 - - TRBV5-1 CASSPGASTDTQYF TGCGCCAGCAGCCCGGGAGCCAGCACAGATACGCAGTATTTT
TRBJ2-7 - - TRBV7-9 CTSSSVAGEQYF TGTACCAGCAGCAGCGTTGCGGGCGAGCAGTACTTC
TRBJ2-1 once TRBD1 TRBV2 CADTPRTGGNNEQFF TGTGCCGACACACCGAGGACAGGGGGAAACAATGAGCAGTTCTTC
TRBJ1-6 once - TRBV9 CASSKQGSPLHF TGTGCCAGCAGCAAACAGGGTTCACCCCTCCACTTT
TRBJ2-1 - TRBD2 TRBV9 CASSRTSANNEQFF TGTGCCAGCAGCCGAACTAGCGCCAACAATGAGCAGTTCTTC
TRBJ2-2 - TRBD1 TRBV2 CASSGQGDGELFF TGTGCCAGCAGTGGGCAGGGGGACGGGGAGCTGTTTTTT
TRBJ2-7 - TRBD2 TRBV5-4 CASSLSTSGSYEQYF TGTGCCAGCAGCTTGTCCACTAGCGGGTCCTACGAGCAGTACTTC
TRBJ1-4 once - TRBV18 CASSPRVEGSFLATNEKLFF TGTGCCAGCTCCCCCAGGGTTGAAGGCAGCTTCTTAGCAACTAATGAAAAACTGTTTTTT
TRBJ2-1 - TRBD2 TRBV4-3 CASSQEMGLAVSSYNEQFF TGCGCCAGCAGCCAAGAAATGGGACTAGCGGTCAGCTCCTACAATGAGCAGTTCTTC
TRBJ1-1 - TRBD1 TRBV7-9 CSSSSQDRGLNTEAFF TGTTCCAGCAGCTCACAGGACAGGGGTCTGAACACTGAAGCTTTCTTT
TRBJ1-1 - - TRBV28 CASSLSRSTAFF TGTGCCAGCAGTTTAAGTCGGTCTACAGCTTTCTTT
TRBJ2-7 few - TRBV28 CASFPLRDTRPYYEQYF TGTGCCAGCTTCCCCCTGAGGGACACCCGTCCGTACTACGAGCAGTACTTC
TRBJ2-1 - TRBD2 TRBV5-1 CASSSLAGSSYNEQFF TGCGCCAGCAGCAGCTTAGCGGGGAGCTCCTACAATGAGCAGTTCTTC
TRBJ2-3 once TRBD2 TRBV4-2 CASSQDLAGEITDTQYF TGTGCCAGCAGCCAAGATTTAGCGGGAGAAATCACAGATACGCAGTATTTT
TRBJ2-1 - TRBD2 TRBV2 CASSPRLASNEQFF TGTGCCAGCAGCCCCCGACTAGCCTCCAATGAGCAGTTCTTC
TRBJ1-5 - - TRBV5-1 CASSSHPGFCNQPQHF TGCGCCAGCAGCTCCCACCCAGGCTTCTGCAATCAGCCCCAGCATTTT
TRBJ1-1 few TRBD1 TRBV9 CASSATGGTEAFF TGTGCCAGCAGCGCAACAGGGGGCACTGAAGCTTTCTTT
TRBJ2-2 few - TRBV5-1 CASSLASGATGELFF TGCGCCAGCAGCTTGGCCAGCGGAGCCACCGGGGAGCTGTTTTTT
TRBJ2-5 - TRBD2 TRBV7-9 CASSLGLAGGVFPETQYF TGTGCCAGCAGCTTAGGGCTAGCGGGAGGGGTTTTCCCAGAGACCCAGTACTTC
TRBJ2-5 - TRBD2 TRBV27 CASSLFGRGEGETQYF TGTGCCAGCAGTTTATTTGGCCGGGGGGAAGGAGAGACCCAGTACTTC
TRBJ2-1 - - TRBV5-4 CASSLEQNEQFF TGTGCCAGCAGCTTGGAACAAAATGAACAGTTCTTC
TRBJ2-6 - - TRBV9 CASSYRGANVLTF TGTGCCAGCAGCTACAGGGGGGCCAACGTCCTGACTTTC
TRBJ2-5 - TRBD1 TRBV29-1 CSVEDPTGDWETQYF TGCAGCGTTGAAGATCCGACAGGGGATTGGGAGACCCAGTACTTC
TRBJ1-2 - - TRBV15 CATRPDLKRENYGYTF TGTGCCACCAGGCCTGATTTAAAGAGGGAAAACTATGGCTACACCTTC
TRBJ1-6 - - TRBV28 CASNGGRRESPLHF TGTGCCAGCAACGGTGGTCGGAGGGAATCACCCCTCCACTTT
TRBJ2-3 few - TRBV19 CASSQVSTDTQYF TGTGCCAGTAGTCAGGTCAGCACAGATACGCAGTATTTT
TRBJ2-5 - - TRBV2 CASSDRGRAQETQYF TGTGCCAGCAGTGACAGAGGGCGAGCACAAGAGACCCAGTACTTC
TRBJ1-1 - - TRBV7-9 CASSSPPGLEAFF TGTGCCAGCAGCTCCCCCCCGGGTCTTGAAGCTTTCTTT
TRBJ2-7 - TRBD2 TRBV18 CASSPTGGAVEQYF TGTGCCAGCTCGCCAACCGGGGGGGCGGTAGAGCAGTACTTC